Each of the 14 T cell receptor beta chains below was sequenced from the same sample in a study of cytomegalovirus exposure and HLA in healthy donors. PCR amplification relied on 60 Vbeta primers (plus 13 Jbeta primers). TCRdb keeps only in-frame clones here, not all; method: immunoSEQ multiplex PCR. The table includes about 70,000 clones, around 68% detected once. Sequencing was carried out using PBMCs. The receptor source for this set is a woman in her 30s in good health and CMV-seronegative.

A few counts support this clone. This chain connects TRBV2 to TRBJ2-2; D is unclear. Germline CDR1 reads SNHLY; CDR2 reads FYNNEI. This CDR3 spans 14 amino acids. V shed 7 bases and J shed 0 bases, with 9 bases lying between them. The CDR3 nucleotides read TGTGCCAGCACCCCCCTCGCGAACACCGGGGAGCTGTTTTTT. Residues: CASTPLANTGELFF.

J is TRBJ2-1 and V is TRBV2, with 8 bases that match TRBD1. After removal of 5 bases from V and 4 bases from J, the junction contained 7 bases not matched to a gene. CDR1 is SNHLY, CDR2 FYNNEI, per germline. This CDR3 has 15 amino acids. In DNA form, the CDR3 reads TGTGCCAGCAGTCTTACAGGGGGAGATTACAATGAGCAGTTCTTC. Translation gives CASSLTGGDYNEQFF.

The chain carries TRBV7-3 and TRBJ1-5, with a weak D call TRBD1 (6 bases). Germline CDR1 is SGHTA and CDR2 is FQGTGA. There are 13 residues in the CDR3. Trimming cost V 6 bases and J 7 bases, with 13 bases left between them. The CDR3 protein is CASSPQGGQPQHF. For the CDR3, the DNA is TGTGCCAGCAGTCCACAGGGTGGGCAGCCCCAGCATTTT.

The genes are TRBV11-2 and TRBJ1-1; 7 bases map to TRBD1. Germline V gene data show CDR1 as SGHAT and CDR2 as FQNNGV. V gave up 6 bases and J gave up 6 bases; unmatched junction bases: 19. This CDR3 comprises 17 residues. CDR3 loop: CASRSGTLGGSLPEAFF. The CDR3 nucleotides are TGTGCCAGCAGATCAGGTACTCTAGGGGGCTCCCTCCCTGAAGCTTTCTTT.

In nucleotides, the CDR3 is TGCAGCGTTGTGGCCCCTCGACTGTCTCAGGGATACGAGCAGTACTTC. Translated: CSVVAPRLSQGYEQYF. This chain joins TRBV29-1 and TRBJ2-7; TRBD1 might be the D (5 bases). The V end lost 4 bases, the J end lost 4 bases, and 23 bases lay between the germline ends. The germline V gene has CDR1 SQVTM and CDR2 ANQGSEA. This CDR3 has 16 amino acids.

The V gene is TRBV9, the J gene TRBJ2-7; TRBD1 aligns across 8 bases. The CDR3 loop spans 18 amino acids. The junction had 16 bases not matched to a gene; V was cut back by 0 bases and J by 5 bases. The germline V gene encodes CDR1 SGDLS and CDR2 YYNGEE. This chain's CDR3 is CASSVATPKGQGTHEQYF. The CDR3 DNA reads TGTGCCAGCAGCGTAGCTACCCCCAAAGGACAGGGCACCCACGAGCAGTACTTC. Using reference TRBV9 and TRBJ2-7 for the parts outside the CDR3, the full variable domain is DSGVTQTPKHLITATGQRVTLRCSPRSGDLSVYWYQQSLDQGLQFLIQYYNGEERAKGNILERFSAQQFPDLHSELNLSSLELGDSALYFCASSVATPKGQGTHEQYFGPGTRLTVT.

In DNA form, the CDR3 reads TGCGCCAGCAGGAGTACAGGAGACACCGGGGAGCTGTTTTTT. It encodes CASRSTGDTGELFF. V and J are TRBV5-1 and TRBJ2-2, with a possible D match to TRBD1 (5 bases). With 5 bases removed from V and 3 bases from J, the gap between germline ends came to 11 bases. The germline gives CDR1 SGHRS, CDR2 YFSETQ. The CDR3 is made up of 14 amino acids. The full variable domain, rest sourced from reference TRBV5-1 and TRBJ2-2, is KAGVTQTPRYLIKTRGQQVTLSCSPISGHRSVSWYQQTPGQGLQFLFEYFSETQRNKGNFPGRFSGRQFSNSRSEMNVSTLELGDSALYLCASRSTGDTGELFFGEGSRLTVL.

The rearrangement joins TRBV18 to TRBJ2-1; the match to TRBD2 covers 7 bases. After removal of 4 bases from V and 0 bases from J, the junction contained 3 bases not matched to a gene. CDR1 and CDR2 (germline): KGHSH, LQKENI. The CDR3 covers 15 residues. CDR3 protein: CASSRERGSYNEQFF. For the CDR3, the DNA is TGTGCCAGCTCACGCGAGCGGGGCTCCTACAATGAGCAGTTCTTC.

The chain uses TRBV10-3 and TRBJ1-5; D may be TRBD1 (5 bases). The ends were cut back, 2 bases at V and 7 bases at J, with 12 bases in the middle. Germline CDR1 is ENHRY and CDR2 is SYGVKD. The CDR3 is made up of 14 amino acids. CDR3 amino acids: CAISERGFGQPQHF. The CDR3 DNA reads TGTGCCATCAGTGAGCGGGGGTTTGGGCAGCCCCAGCATTTT.

This clone was observed a handful of times. The chain is built from TRBV6-4 and TRBJ2-3, with 9 nucleotides matching TRBD1. V lost 2 bases and J lost 4; bases outside the gene matches: 4. CDR3 length equals 15 residues. Germline CDR1 MRHNA, CDR2 SNTAGT. The CDR3 here is CASSDGGQGADTQYF. The DNA of the CDR3 is TGTGCCAGCAGTGACGGGGGACAGGGAGCAGATACGCAGTATTTT.

This chain joins TRBV6-6 and TRBJ2-3; no clear D. CDR1 is MNHNY, CDR2 SVGAGI, per germline (reference sequence). CDR3 length: 14 amino acids. The germline V and J ends were trimmed by 0 bases and 5 bases, with 9 bases remaining between them. In DNA, the CDR3 is TGTGCCAGCAGTTACTCGGGCGACCGAGATACGCAGTATTTT. Amino acid sequence: CASSYSGDRDTQYF.

This clone was counted only a few times. The gene calls are TRBV15 and TRBJ2-5; possible D gene TRBD2, 7 bases. The germline V and J ends were trimmed by 2 bases and 9 bases, with 25 bases remaining between them. The CDR3 runs to 17 residues. CDR1 is LNHNV, CDR2 YYDKDF, per germline (reference sequence). CDR3 coding DNA: TGTGCCACCAGCAGACCCATTGAGGGGGGGGGAGGTTTGGCCCAGTACTTC. Its translation: CATSRPIEGGGGLAQYF.

The genes are TRBV4-3 and TRBJ1-2; unclear D gene. CDR3 length equals 13 residues. Germline V lookup: CDR1 LGHNA, CDR2 YSLEER. With 2 bases removed from V and 6 bases from J, the gap between germline ends came to 10 bases. The DNA for the CDR3 is TGCGCCAGCAGCCAACAATTTCGGGATGGCTACACCTTC. As protein: CASSQQFRDGYTF.

This clone turned up a few times. The rearrangement uses TRBV2 and TRBJ2-1; 12 positions agree with TRBD2. Losses at the gene ends were 5 bases for V and 3 bases for J; bases not matched to a gene: 8. In germline, CDR1 is SNHLY, CDR2 FYNNEI. This CDR3 has 17 amino acids. CDR3 residues: CASSKTSGGRIYNEQFF. The DNA of the CDR3 is TGTGCCAGCAGTAAGACTAGCGGGGGACGGATCTACAATGAGCAGTTCTTC.